This TCR beta chain was recovered during a study of T cell repertoires in cytomegalovirus infection. At the level of the study: Matching HLA type and CMV infection were both indicated by public TCR beta signatures.

MiXCR, run by TCRdb on the reads, gives a single entry per CDR3 protein. The table has around 770,000 distinct CDR3 sequences, 25% to 30% seen once. In the case of this clonotype: Its antigen remains unknown.

Germline CDR1 reads LNHNV; CDR2 reads YYDKDF (reference sequence). This CDR3 spans 16 amino acids. V lost 0 bases and J lost 3; bases outside the gene matches: 5. The V call is TRBV15, the J call TRBJ2-7; TRBD1 matches at 10 bases. This specimen consisted of cultured CD8+ T cells from PBMCs, obtained from culture after CMV antigen stimulation. The TCR sequence derives from a human donor in good health (CMV status not recorded). Some clones in this sample may be carry-over from other donors' samples. In DNA, the CDR3 is TGTGCCACCAGCAGAGATCGGGGGACAGGGGTCTACGAGCAGTACTTC. Protein sequence: CATSRDRGTGVYEQYF.